This T cell receptor beta chain appears in the sequencing data of a study of post-analysis software for immune sequencing data. Findings of the study overall: Comparison with controls showed significantly lower normalized Chao1 diversity in multiple sclerosis patients. About 5 TRBV segments (TRBV5-6, TRBV5-1 and TRBV20-1 among them) occurred more frequently in patients than in controls.

Prepared TCR beta cDNA libraries contained unique molecular identifiers. Via MiXCR, TCRdb re-called the PCR reads, giving one row per CDR3 protein. This sample has roughly 670,000 distinct CDR3 sequences, with around 64% found just once. There are a few counts of this clonotype. Its antigen is currently unknown. The ends lost 7 bases at V and 4 bases at J; junction bases unmatched: 13. This CDR3 has 15 residues. Germline lookup yields CDR1 DFQATT and CDR2 SNEGSKA (reference sequence). This sequence was found in a girl aged 2 to 10 with multiple sclerosis. The rearrangement uses TRBV20-1 and TRBJ2-1; 7 bases match TRBD2. What was sequenced was blood. In nucleotides, the CDR3 is TGCAGTGTCCGATCGGGTCTAGCGGTTTACAATGAGCAGTTCTTC. Its translation: CSVRSGLAVYNEQFF.